The 6 T cell receptor beta chains given below trace back to one sample, sequenced in a study of OX40 agonist ivuxolimab in advanced cancers. The protocol was immunoSEQ multiplex PCR, while the TCRdb copy is restricted to in-frame clones and leaves out a portion. The table includes over 55,000 clones, around 94% detected once. The sample in question was CD4+ or CD8+ T cells sorted from blood, obtained in a trial of the OX40 agonist ivuxolimab. The source is an adult with an advanced solid tumor such as melanoma, head and neck, liver or kidney cancer.

The CDR3 region is CASSLRQGNTEAFF. DNA of the CDR3: TGTGCCAGCAGCCTCCGACAGGGTAACACTGAAGCTTTCTTT. This chain links TRBV7-9 with TRBJ1-1; 7 nucleotides align to TRBD1. This CDR3 contains 14 residues. After removal of 5 bases from V and 2 bases from J, the junction contained 5 bases not matched to a gene. The germline V gene encodes CDR1 SEHNR and CDR2 FQNEAQ (reference sequence).

The J gene is TRBJ2-7, the V gene TRBV4-3, with D maybe TRBD2 (6 bases). Trimming removed 0 bases at V and 2 bases at J, with 17 bases between. This CDR3 has 17 amino acids. The germline V gene has CDR1 LGHNA and CDR2 YSLEER. In DNA form, the CDR3 reads TGCGCCAGCAGCCAAGATCGGCGGGATTATTCAACCTACGAGCAGTACTTC. It specifies CASSQDRRDYSTYEQYF.

V and J are TRBV15 and TRBJ2-3, with D perhaps matching TRBD2 (5 bases). Trimming cost V 0 bases and J 4 bases, with 11 bases left between them. The germline CDR1 and CDR2 sequences are LNHNV and YYDKDF (reference sequence). There are 15 residues in the CDR3. The CDR3 region is CATSRDHPGADTQYF. The CDR3 DNA follows: TGTGCCACCAGCAGAGATCACCCCGGGGCAGATACGCAGTATTTT.

The J gene is TRBJ2-7, the V gene TRBV5-6, with D perhaps matching TRBD1 (5 bases). Trimming pared 0 bases from V and 3 bases from J, leaving 10 bases between. Germline CDR1 reads SGHDT; CDR2 reads YYEEEE. CDR3 size: 14 residues. In DNA form, the CDR3 reads TGTGCCAGCAGCTTGGGTCAGGGTGGCTACGAGCAGTACTTC. Its protein is CASSLGQGGYEQYF.

V usage is TRBV4-3 and J usage is TRBJ2-7; no reliable D call. The CDR3 extends over 13 amino acids. CDR1 is LGHNA and CDR2 is YSLEER in the germline V gene. Trimming pared 1 base from V and 2 bases from J, leaving 6 bases between. CDR3 in DNA: TGCGCCAGCAGCCAAGGATCCACCTACGAGCAGTACTTC. Translation gives CASSQGSTYEQYF.

The rearrangement links TRBV23-1 to TRBJ1-2; no reliable D call. TRBV23-1 is given ORF status, its function remaining uncertain. CDR3 length: 17 amino acids. Trimming took 0 bases from V and 3 from J, leaving 17 bases between them. CDR3 in amino acids: CASSQSAAVERDYGYTF. The CDR3 DNA is TGCGCCAGCAGTCAATCGGCGGCGGTGGAGAGGGACTATGGCTACACCTTC.